The 10 T cell receptor beta chains in this list originate from one sample, sequenced in a study of identical twins. TCRdb re-called the 5' RACE reads with MiXCR, one entry per CDR3 protein. The repertoire holds some 440,000 distinct CDR3 sequences, with 24% as singletons. This sample was shared with a second study, whose subject was T cells expressing NK-cell markers.

The sequenced sample was CD4+ T cells sorted from blood. The source of these receptors is a young woman in good health.

This chain uses TRBV5-1 with TRBJ2-4; D is perhaps TRBD2 (6 bases). CDR3 length: 16 residues. Trimming removed 0 bases at V and 3 bases at J, with 13 bases between. Germline CDR1 is SGHRS and CDR2 is YFSETQ. This chain's CDR3 is CASSLEGRRDKNIQYF. In DNA, the CDR3 is TGCGCCAGCAGCTTGGAAGGACGGCGGGACAAAAACATTCAGTACTTC.

V usage is TRBV20-1 and J usage is TRBJ2-7; D remains ambiguous. The CDR3 sequence is 14 residues long. V was pared by 1 base and J by 4 bases, with 14 bases between. The germline V gene has CDR1 DFQATT and CDR2 SNEGSKA (reference sequence). In DNA form, the CDR3 reads TGCAGTGCTAGAGGGGTCGGCCAACGATACGAGCAGTACTTC. Translated, it gives CSARGVGQRYEQYF.

This clonotype was detected a few times. The genes are TRBV6-6 and TRBJ2-7; D remains unclear. The V end lost 2 bases, the J end lost 7 bases, and 3 bases lay between the germline ends. Germline V gene data show CDR1 as MNHNY and CDR2 as SVGAGI (reference sequence). The CDR3 runs 10 residues. The CDR3 is CASSYGEQYF. Here the CDR3 DNA reads TGTGCCAGCAGTTACGGAGAGCAGTACTTC.

This clonotype is a singleton in its sample. The rearrangement links TRBV12-3 or TRBV12-4 to TRBJ2-1, with TRBD2 matching 9 bases. The V gene end was trimmed by 5 bases and the J gene end by 6 bases; junction bases not matched to a gene: 8. The CDR3 spans 15 residues. The CDR3 region is CASSPGLALTNEQFF. CDR3 DNA: TGTGCCAGCAGTCCAGGACTAGCGTTAACCAATGAGCAGTTCTTC.

This clonotype showed up just a few times. The rearrangement joins TRBV6-1 to TRBJ2-2; D perhaps matches TRBD2 (7 bases). Germline V lookup: CDR1 MNHNS, CDR2 SASEGT. The CDR3 totals 15 residues. V was trimmed by 8 bases and J by 1 base, leaving 14 bases between them. For the CDR3, the DNA is TGTGCCAGCGCCGGGGGCGGGAGGAACACCGGGGAGCTGTTTTTT. It encodes CASAGGGRNTGELFF.

This clonotype was counted only a few times. V usage is TRBV29-1 and J usage is TRBJ2-7, with D hard to call. This CDR3 has 12 residues. In germline, CDR1 is SQVTM, CDR2 ANQGSEA. V lost 4 bases and J 0 bases, leaving 7 bases between the germline ends. The DNA of the CDR3 is TGCAGCGTTGCAAAAAGCTCCTACGAGCAGTACTTC. Protein product: CSVAKSSYEQYF.

The V gene is TRBV2, the J gene TRBJ1-5, with D tentatively TRBD1 (5 bases). Germline lookup yields CDR1 SNHLY and CDR2 FYNNEI. The CDR3 is 13 amino acids. Trimming left V 10 bases short and J 3 bases short, with 13 bases between. This CDR3 reads CATTRQLNQPQHF. The DNA for the CDR3 is TGTGCCACGACGAGACAGCTCAATCAGCCCCAGCATTTT.

V is TRBV4-2 and J is TRBJ2-5; perhaps D is TRBD1 or TRBD2 (6 bases each). This CDR3 contains 16 residues. The ends were cut back, 5 bases at V and 2 bases at J, with 18 bases in the middle. CDR1 is LGHNA, CDR2 YNFKEQ, per germline. The CDR3 DNA reads TGTGCCAGCAGCAAAGGGGGGAGTTCAGTTCAAGAGACCCAGTACTTC. Translation gives CASSKGGSSVQETQYF.

This clonotype was detected ten times or more. The rearrangement uses TRBV12-3 or TRBV12-4 and TRBJ1-1; D unresolved. This CDR3 contains 12 residues. V was shortened by 2 bases and J by 7 bases, with 8 bases between the two germline ends. Here the CDR3 DNA reads TGTGCCAGCAGTTTATTAAGCCTTGAAGCTTTCTTT. This sequence encodes CASSLLSLEAFF.

This sequence joins TRBV18 and TRBJ1-5, with D possibly being TRBD1 (5 bases). V dropped 5 bases and J dropped 11 bases, with 16 bases sitting between them. The germline CDR1 and CDR2 sequences are KGHSH and LQKENI. The CDR3 is 13 amino acids. CDR3 sequence: CASSRESDISQHF. The CDR3 DNA reads as TGTGCCAGCTCAAGGGAATCGGACATTTCCCAGCATTTT.